Below, 18 T cell receptor beta chains from the same sample are listed, as sequenced in a study of blood T cell repertoires in COVID-19. Method: immunoSEQ multiplex PCR; TCRdb's copy keeps in-frame clones and lacks some. Of around 46,000 clones in the sample, 86% were seen once. The specimen sequenced was peripheral blood. The receptors here all came from a man in his forties with active COVID-19.

This sequence joins TRBV28 and TRBJ1-1; a possible D gene is TRBD1 (6 bases). Trimming removed 6 bases at V and 4 bases at J, with 21 bases between. The CDR3 is 16 amino acids. Germline CDR1 is MDHEN and CDR2 is SYDVKM. The CDR3 loop reads CASSSGGGQDSTEAFF. In nucleotides, the CDR3 is TGTGCCAGCAGCTCCGGGGGGGGGCAAGATAGCACTGAAGCTTTCTTT.

The V and J genes are TRBV24-1 and TRBJ1-5; TRBD1 aligns across 7 bases. The CDR3 loop spans 13 amino acids. Trimming cost V 1 base and J 7 bases; bases outside gene matches: 0. Germline loops: CDR1 KGHDR, CDR2 SFDVKD. The CDR3 DNA follows: TGTGCCACCAGTGATTTCAGGGGGCAGCCCCAGCATTTT. As protein: CATSDFRGQPQHF.

The chain uses TRBV6-6 and TRBJ2-3; 14 positions agree with TRBD2. CDR1 MNHNY and CDR2 SVGAGI come from the germline V gene (reference sequence). This CDR3 has 15 residues. Losses at the gene ends were 2 bases for V and 14 bases for J; bases not matched to a gene: 9. The CDR3 DNA follows: TGTGCCAGCAGTTACGCGACTAGCGGGAGGGGGTCGCTGTATTTT. Amino acid sequence: CASSYATSGRGSLYF.

This chain links TRBV5-1 with TRBJ2-5, with D perhaps matching TRBD1 (5 bases). V was cut by 1 base and J by 3 bases, with 13 bases left in between. The V gene's germline CDR1 is SGHRS and CDR2 YFSETQ. The length of the CDR3 is 15 residues. As DNA, the CDR3 is TGCGCCAGCAGCTTGAATGGGGCCACGGAAGAGACCCAGTACTTC. Translated: CASSLNGATEETQYF.

The V and J genes are TRBV4-1 and TRBJ2-1; D unclear. There are 16 residues in the CDR3. The germline CDR1 and CDR2 sequences are MGHRA and YSYEKL. Trimming stripped 0 bases from V and 1 base from J, with 10 bases between. This chain's CDR3 is CASSQDYPASYNEQFF. CDR3 DNA sequence: TGCGCCAGCAGCCAAGATTACCCAGCGTCCTACAATGAGCAGTTCTTC.

The genes are TRBV11-2 and TRBJ2-7, with D possibly being TRBD2 (5 bases). The CDR3 loop spans 14 amino acids. Germline-derived CDR1 and CDR2 are SGHAT and FQNNGV. V lost 7 bases and J 4 bases, leaving 17 bases between the germline ends. CDR3 sequence: CASTPAGVVYEQYF. CDR3 sequence (DNA): TGTGCCAGCACACCGGCCGGGGTGGTGTACGAGCAGTACTTC.

The chain couples TRBV18 to TRBJ1-2; D is unresolved. V lost 6 bases and J 4 bases, leaving 15 bases between the germline ends. Germline CDR1 and CDR2: KGHSH and LQKENI. CDR3 size: 14 residues. CDR3 sequence: CASSPSGDSYGYTF. CDR3 nucleotide sequence: TGTGCCAGCTCCCCTTCCGGGGATTCCTATGGCTACACCTTC.

The CDR3 loop reads CASSPSGTNNEQFF. CDR3 coding DNA: TGCGCCAGCAGCCCTAGCGGGACGAACAATGAGCAGTTCTTC. The chain has TRBV4-1 and TRBJ2-1; 9 bases match TRBD2. Germline V CDR1 and CDR2: MGHRA, YSYEKL. Germline trimming cut 4 bases from V and 5 bases from J; bases unmatched to any gene: 3. The length of the CDR3 is 14 residues.

V is TRBV7-3 and J is TRBJ2-1, with a tentative D call TRBD2 (5 bases). This CDR3 comprises 12 residues. The V end lost 3 bases, the J end lost 8 bases, and 8 bases lay between the germline ends. Germline V gene data show CDR1 as SGHTA and CDR2 as FQGTGA. The CDR3 region is CASSLTTHEQFF. In DNA, the CDR3 is TGTGCCAGCAGCTTGACTACCCATGAGCAGTTCTTC.

The rearrangement joins TRBV29-1 to TRBJ2-2; D perhaps matches TRBD2 (6 bases). The length of the CDR3 is 13 residues. V shed 5 bases and J shed 5 bases, with 12 bases lying between them. Germline V gene data show CDR1 as SQVTM and CDR2 as ANQGSEA. CDR3 amino acids: CSVSVGGTGELFF. Written as DNA, the CDR3 is TGCAGCGTTTCCGTTGGGGGGACCGGGGAGCTGTTTTTT.

The genes are TRBV5-6 and TRBJ1-4, with 7 nucleotides matching TRBD1. V lost 4 bases to trimming and J lost 8 bases; unmatched junction nucleotides: 11. Looked up from germline, CDR1 is SGHDT and CDR2 is YYEEEE. This CDR3 is 15 amino acids long. The CDR3 reads CASSRRQGVREKLFF. The CDR3 coding sequence is TGTGCCAGCAGCCGGCGGCAGGGGGTACGAGAAAAACTGTTTTTT.

DNA for the CDR3: TGTGCCAGCAGCGCCGGGGACAGTGGGGCGCAGTATTTT. Its translation is CASSAGDSGAQYF. V usage is TRBV9 and J usage is TRBJ2-3; TRBD1 agrees at 7 bases. Trimming cost V 3 bases and J 10 bases; bases outside gene matches: 8. Germline V gives CDR1 SGDLS, CDR2 YYNGEE. CDR3 length equals 13 residues.

This clone was recorded only once. The chain couples TRBV28 to TRBJ1-1; 7 nucleotides line up with TRBD1. Per germline, CDR1 MDHEN and CDR2 SYDVKM. V trimming: 2 bases; J trimming: 2 bases; junction bases outside the gene matches: 5. This CDR3 comprises 15 residues. CDR3 DNA sequence: TGTGCCAGCAGTTTAAATACAGGGGTAAACACTGAAGCTTTCTTT. Protein product: CASSLNTGVNTEAFF.

The V call is TRBV10-3, the J call TRBJ2-3, with a possible D match to TRBD2 (5 bases). The germline CDR1 and CDR2 sequences are ENHRY and SYGVKD. Deletions cut 10 bases from V and 3 bases from J, with 14 bases between. This CDR3 comprises 13 residues. Here the CDR3 DNA reads TGTGCCACCAAGGACTCCGCAACAGATACGCAGTATTTT. It specifies CATKDSATDTQYF.

The V and J genes are TRBV27 and TRBJ1-2; 7 positions match TRBD1. Germline V gene sequence: CDR1 MNHEY, CDR2 SMNVEV (reference sequence). The trim removed 5 bases at V and 8 bases at J, leaving 17 bases unmatched. This CDR3 comprises 16 residues. As DNA, the CDR3 is TGTGCCAGCAGTCGTGGACAGGTCTCCCCCGGGAGCGGCTACACCTTC. It yields the protein CASSRGQVSPGSGYTF.

This rearrangement joins TRBV19 to TRBJ1-5; D possibly corresponds to TRBD1 (5 bases). V lost 5 bases and J 1 base, leaving 15 bases between the germline ends. Looked up from germline, CDR1 is LNHDA and CDR2 is SQIVND (reference sequence). This CDR3 is 16 amino acids long. In nucleotides, the CDR3 is TGTGCCAGTAGTTCGCCGGAGGGACGAAGCAATCAGCCCCAGCATTTT. Protein: CASSSPEGRSNQPQHF.

Here the CDR3 reads CASSELAGDQETQYF. The CDR3 coding sequence is TGTGCCAGCAGTGAACTAGCGGGAGACCAAGAGACCCAGTACTTC. This rearrangement joins TRBV6-1 to TRBJ2-5; 10 positions match TRBD2. CDR1 MNHNS and CDR2 SASEGT come from the germline V gene. This CDR3 region has 15 residues. The J segment lost 0 bases and the V segment lost 2 bases, leaving 0 bases of the junction unmatched.

The rearrangement uses TRBV7-3 and TRBJ2-3; 7 nucleotides line up with TRBD2. Germline V gives CDR1 SGHTA, CDR2 FQGTGA. The CDR3 has 15 amino acids. The V segment lost 3 bases and the J segment 0 bases; nucleotides outside the gene matches: 3. The CDR3 DNA is TGTGCCAGCAGCTTGGCGGGAGCTAGCACAGATACGCAGTATTTT. Its protein is CASSLAGASTDTQYF.